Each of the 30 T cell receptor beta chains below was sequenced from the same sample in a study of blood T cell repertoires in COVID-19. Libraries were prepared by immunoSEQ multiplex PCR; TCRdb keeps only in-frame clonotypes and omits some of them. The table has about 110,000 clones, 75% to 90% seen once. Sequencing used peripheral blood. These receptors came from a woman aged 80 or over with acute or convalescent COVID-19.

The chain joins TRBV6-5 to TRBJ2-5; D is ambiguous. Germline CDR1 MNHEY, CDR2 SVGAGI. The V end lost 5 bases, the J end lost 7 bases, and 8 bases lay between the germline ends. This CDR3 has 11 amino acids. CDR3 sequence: CASSSGGTQYF. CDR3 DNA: TGTGCCAGCAGTAGTGGCGGGACCCAGTACTTC.

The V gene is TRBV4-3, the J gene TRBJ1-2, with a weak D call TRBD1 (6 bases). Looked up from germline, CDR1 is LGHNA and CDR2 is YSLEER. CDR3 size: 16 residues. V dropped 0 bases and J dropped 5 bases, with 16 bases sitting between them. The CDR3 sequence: CASSQETVGTSYGYTF. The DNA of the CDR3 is TGCGCCAGCAGCCAAGAAACCGTGGGGACAAGTTATGGCTACACCTTC.

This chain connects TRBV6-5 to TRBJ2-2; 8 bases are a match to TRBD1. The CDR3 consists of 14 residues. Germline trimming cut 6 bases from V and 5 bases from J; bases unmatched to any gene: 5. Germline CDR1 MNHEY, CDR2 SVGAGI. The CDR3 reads CASSETGETGELFF. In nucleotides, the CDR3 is TGTGCCAGCAGCGAGACAGGGGAAACCGGGGAGCTGTTTTTT.

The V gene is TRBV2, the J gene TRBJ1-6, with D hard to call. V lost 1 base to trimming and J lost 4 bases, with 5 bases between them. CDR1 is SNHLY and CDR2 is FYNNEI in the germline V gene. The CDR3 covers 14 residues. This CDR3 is CASSEGGYNSPLHF. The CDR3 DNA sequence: TGTGCCAGCAGTGAAGGCGGTTATAATTCACCCCTCCACTTT.

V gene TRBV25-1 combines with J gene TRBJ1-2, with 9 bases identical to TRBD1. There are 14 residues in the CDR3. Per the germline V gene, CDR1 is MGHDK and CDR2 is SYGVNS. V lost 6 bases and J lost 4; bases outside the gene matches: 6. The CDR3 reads CASSRGTGSYGYTF. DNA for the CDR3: TGTGCCAGCAGCCGGGGGACAGGGTCCTATGGCTACACCTTC.

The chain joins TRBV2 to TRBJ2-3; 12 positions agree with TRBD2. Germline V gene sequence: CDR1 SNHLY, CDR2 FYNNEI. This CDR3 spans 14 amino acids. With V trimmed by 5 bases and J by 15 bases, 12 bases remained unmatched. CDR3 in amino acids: CASSPQTSGGMCYF. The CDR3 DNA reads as TGTGCCAGCAGTCCCCAGACTAGCGGGGGTATGTGCTATTTT.

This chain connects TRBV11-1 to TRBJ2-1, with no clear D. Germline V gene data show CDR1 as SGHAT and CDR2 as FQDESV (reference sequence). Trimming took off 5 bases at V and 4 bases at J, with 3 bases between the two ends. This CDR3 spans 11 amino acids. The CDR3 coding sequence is TGTGCCAGCAGCCATTACAATGAGCAGTTCTTC. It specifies CASSHYNEQFF.

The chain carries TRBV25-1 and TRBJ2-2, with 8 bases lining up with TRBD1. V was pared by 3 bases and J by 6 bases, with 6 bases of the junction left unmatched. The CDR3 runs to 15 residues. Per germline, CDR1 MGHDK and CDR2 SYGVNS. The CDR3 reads CASSETGVLPGELFF. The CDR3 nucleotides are TGTGCCAGCAGTGAGACAGGGGTCCTCCCCGGGGAGCTGTTTTTT.

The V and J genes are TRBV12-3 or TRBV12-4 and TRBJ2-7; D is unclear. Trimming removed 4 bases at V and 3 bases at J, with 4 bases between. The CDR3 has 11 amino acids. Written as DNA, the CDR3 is TGTGCCAGCAGTTCGTACTACGAGCAGTACTTC. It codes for CASSSYYEQYF.

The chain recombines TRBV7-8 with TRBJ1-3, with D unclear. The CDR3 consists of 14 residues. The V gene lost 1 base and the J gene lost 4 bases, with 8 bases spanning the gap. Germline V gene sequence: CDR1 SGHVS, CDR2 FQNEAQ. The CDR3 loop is CASSLESRGNTIYF. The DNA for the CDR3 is TGTGCCAGCAGCTTAGAGAGCAGGGGAAACACCATATATTTT.

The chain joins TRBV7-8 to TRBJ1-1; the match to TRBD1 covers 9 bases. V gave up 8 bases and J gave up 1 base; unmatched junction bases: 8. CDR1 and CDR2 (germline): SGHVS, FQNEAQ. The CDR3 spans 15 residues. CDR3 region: CASGTGLVTNTEAFF. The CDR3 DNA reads TGTGCCAGCGGGACAGGGTTAGTAACGAACACTGAAGCTTTCTTT.

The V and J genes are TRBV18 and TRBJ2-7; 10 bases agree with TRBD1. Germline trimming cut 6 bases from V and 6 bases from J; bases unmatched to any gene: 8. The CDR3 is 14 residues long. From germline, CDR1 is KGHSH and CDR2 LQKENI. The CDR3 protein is CASSLMGQGSEQYF. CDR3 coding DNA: TGTGCCAGCTCTCTTATGGGACAGGGGTCCGAGCAGTACTTC. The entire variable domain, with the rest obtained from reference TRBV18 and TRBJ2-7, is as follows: NAGVMQNPRHLVRRRGQEARLRCSPMKGHSHVYWYRQLPEEGLKFMVYLQKENIIDESGMPKERFSAEFPKEGPSILRIQQVVRGDSAAYFCASSLMGQGSEQYFGPGTRLTVT.

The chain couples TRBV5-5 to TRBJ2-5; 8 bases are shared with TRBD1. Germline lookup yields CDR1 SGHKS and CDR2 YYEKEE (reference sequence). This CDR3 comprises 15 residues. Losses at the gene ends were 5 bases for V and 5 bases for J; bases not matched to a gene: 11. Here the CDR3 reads CASRGADRERETQYF. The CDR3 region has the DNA TGTGCCAGCAGGGGGGCGGACAGGGAAAGGGAGACCCAGTACTTC. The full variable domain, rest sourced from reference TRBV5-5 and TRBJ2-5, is DAGVTQSPTHLIKTRGQQVTLRCSPISGHKSVSWYQQVLGQGPQFIFQYYEKEERGRGNFPDRFSARQFPNYSSELNVNALLLGDSALYLCASRGADRERETQYFGPGTRLLVL.

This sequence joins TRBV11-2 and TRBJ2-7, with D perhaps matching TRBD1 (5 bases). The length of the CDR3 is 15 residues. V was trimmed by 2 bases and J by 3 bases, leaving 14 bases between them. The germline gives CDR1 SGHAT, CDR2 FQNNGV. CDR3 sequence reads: CASSLWADSVYEQYF. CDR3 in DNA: TGTGCCAGCAGCTTATGGGCCGACAGTGTCTACGAGCAGTACTTC. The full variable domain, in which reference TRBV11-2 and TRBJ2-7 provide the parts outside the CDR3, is EAGVAQSPRYKIIEKRQSVAFWCNPISGHATLYWYQQILGQGPKLLIQFQNNGVVDDSQLPKDRFSAERLKGVDSTLKIQPAKLEDSAVYLCASSLWADSVYEQYFGPGTRLTVT.

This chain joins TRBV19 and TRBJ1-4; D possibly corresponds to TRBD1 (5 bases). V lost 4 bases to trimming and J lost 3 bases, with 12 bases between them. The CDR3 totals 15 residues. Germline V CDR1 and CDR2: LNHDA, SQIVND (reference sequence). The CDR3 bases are TGTGCCAGTAGTACCCGGGGGTTGGCTAATGAAAAACTGTTTTTT. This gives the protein CASSTRGLANEKLFF.

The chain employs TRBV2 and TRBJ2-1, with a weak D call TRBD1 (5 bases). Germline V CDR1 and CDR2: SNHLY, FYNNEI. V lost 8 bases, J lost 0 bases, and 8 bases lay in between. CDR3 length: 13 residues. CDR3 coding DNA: TGTGCCAGCGGACACAACTCCTACAATGAGCAGTTCTTC. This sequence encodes CASGHNSYNEQFF.

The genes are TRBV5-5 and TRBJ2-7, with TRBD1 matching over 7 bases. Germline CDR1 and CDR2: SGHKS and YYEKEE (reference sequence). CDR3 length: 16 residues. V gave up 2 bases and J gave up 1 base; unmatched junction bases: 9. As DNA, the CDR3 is TGTGCCAGCAGCTTCTTCCCAGGGACAGCGTCCTACGAGCAGTACTTC. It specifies CASSFFPGTASYEQYF.

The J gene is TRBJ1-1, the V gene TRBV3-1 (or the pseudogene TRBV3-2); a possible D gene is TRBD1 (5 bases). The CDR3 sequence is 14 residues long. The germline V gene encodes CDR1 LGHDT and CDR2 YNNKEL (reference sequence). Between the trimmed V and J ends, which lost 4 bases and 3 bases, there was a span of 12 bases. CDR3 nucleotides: TGTGCCAGCAGCCCGACCGGGGGTTACACTGAAGCTTTCTTT. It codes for CASSPTGGYTEAFF.

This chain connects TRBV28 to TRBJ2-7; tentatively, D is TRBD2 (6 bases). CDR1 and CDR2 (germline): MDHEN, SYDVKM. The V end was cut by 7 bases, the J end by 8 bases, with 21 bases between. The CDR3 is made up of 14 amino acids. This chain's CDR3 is CASMRDPSKHQQYF. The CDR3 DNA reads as TGTGCCAGCATGCGGGACCCTAGTAAGCACCAGCAGTACTTC.

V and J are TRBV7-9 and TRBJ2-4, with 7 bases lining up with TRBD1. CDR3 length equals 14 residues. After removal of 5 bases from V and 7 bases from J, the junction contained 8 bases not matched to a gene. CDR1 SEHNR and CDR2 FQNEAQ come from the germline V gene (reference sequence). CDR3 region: CASSPDRASNIQYF. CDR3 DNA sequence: TGTGCCAGCAGCCCAGACAGGGCCAGCAACATTCAGTACTTC.

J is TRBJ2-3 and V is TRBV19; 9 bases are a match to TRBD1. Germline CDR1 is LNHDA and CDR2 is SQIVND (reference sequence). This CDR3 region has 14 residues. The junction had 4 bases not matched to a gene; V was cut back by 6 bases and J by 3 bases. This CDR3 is CASRRDRVTDTQYF. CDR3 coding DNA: TGTGCCAGTAGAAGGGACAGGGTAACAGATACGCAGTATTTT. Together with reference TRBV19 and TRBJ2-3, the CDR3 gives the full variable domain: DGGITQSPKYLFRKEGQNVTLSCEQNLNHDAMYWYRQDPGQGLRLIYYSQIVNDFQKGDIAEGYSVSREKKESFPLTVTSAQKNPTAFYLCASRRDRVTDTQYFGPGTRLTVL.

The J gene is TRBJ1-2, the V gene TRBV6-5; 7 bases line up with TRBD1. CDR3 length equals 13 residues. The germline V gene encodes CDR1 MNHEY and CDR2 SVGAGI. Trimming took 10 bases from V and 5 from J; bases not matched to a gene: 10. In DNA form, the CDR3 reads TGTGCCAACAGGACAGGCCTCCGGTATGGCTACACCTTC. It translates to CANRTGLRYGYTF.

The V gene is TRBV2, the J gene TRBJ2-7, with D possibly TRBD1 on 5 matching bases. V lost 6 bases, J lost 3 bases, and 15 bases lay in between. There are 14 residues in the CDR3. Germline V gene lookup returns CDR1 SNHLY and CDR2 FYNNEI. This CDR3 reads CASRAGFMGYEQYF. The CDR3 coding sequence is TGTGCCAGCAGAGCAGGGTTTATGGGCTACGAGCAGTACTTC. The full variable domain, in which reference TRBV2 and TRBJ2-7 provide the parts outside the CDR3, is EPEVTQTPSHQVTQMGQEVILRCVPISNHLYFYWYRQILGQKVEFLVSFYNNEISEKSEIFDDQFSVERPDGSNFTLKIRSTKLEDSAMYFCASRAGFMGYEQYFGPGTRLTVT.

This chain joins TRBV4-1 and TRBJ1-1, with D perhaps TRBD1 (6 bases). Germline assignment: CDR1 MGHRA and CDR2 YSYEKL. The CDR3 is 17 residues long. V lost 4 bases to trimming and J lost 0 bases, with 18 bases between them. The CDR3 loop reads CASSLDRLKGMNTEAFF. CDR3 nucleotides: TGCGCCAGCAGCCTTGACAGGCTGAAGGGTATGAACACTGAAGCTTTCTTT.

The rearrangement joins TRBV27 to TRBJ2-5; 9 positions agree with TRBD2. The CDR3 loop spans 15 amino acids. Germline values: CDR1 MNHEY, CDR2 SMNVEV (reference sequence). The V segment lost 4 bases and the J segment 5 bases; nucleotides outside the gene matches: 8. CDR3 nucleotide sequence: TGTGCCAGCAGTTCAACCAGCGGGGGGCCGGAGACCCAGTACTTC. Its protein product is CASSSTSGGPETQYF.

The CDR3 protein is CASSLRPGEAFF. As DNA, the CDR3 is TGTGCCAGCAGTTTACGACCAGGGGAAGCTTTCTTT. The V call is TRBV28, the J call TRBJ1-1; tentative D call: TRBD1 (5 bases). Germline lookup yields CDR1 MDHEN and CDR2 SYDVKM. Between the trimmed V and J ends, which lost 2 bases and 8 bases, there was a span of 9 bases. This CDR3 contains 12 residues.

This CDR3 is CSVHTGYGYTF. CDR3 sequence (DNA): TGCAGCGTTCATACCGGCTATGGCTACACCTTC. The chain couples TRBV29-1 to TRBJ1-2; D is ambiguous. Germline CDR1 is SQVTM and CDR2 is ANQGSEA. The CDR3 consists of 11 residues. Between the trimmed V and J ends, which lost 5 bases and 4 bases, there was a span of 8 bases.

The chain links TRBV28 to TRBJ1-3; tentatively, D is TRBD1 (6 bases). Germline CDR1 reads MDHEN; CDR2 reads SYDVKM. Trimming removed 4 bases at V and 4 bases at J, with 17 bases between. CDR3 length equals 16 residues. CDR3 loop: CASSSVTGYSGNTIYF. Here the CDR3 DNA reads TGTGCCAGCAGTTCGGTTACAGGGTATTCAGGAAACACCATATATTTT. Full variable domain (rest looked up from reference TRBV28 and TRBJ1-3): DVKVTQSSRYLVKRTGEKVFLECVQDMDHENMFWYRQDPGLGLRLIYFSYDVKMKEKGDIPEGYSVSREKKERFSLILESASTNQTSMYLCASSSVTGYSGNTIYFGEGSWLTVV.

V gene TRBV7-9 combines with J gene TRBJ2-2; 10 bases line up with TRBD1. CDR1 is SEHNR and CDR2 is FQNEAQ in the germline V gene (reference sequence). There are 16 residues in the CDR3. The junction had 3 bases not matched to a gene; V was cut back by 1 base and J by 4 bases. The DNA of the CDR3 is TGTGCCAGCAGCTTAGGGGGACAGGGGAGCACCGGGGAGCTGTTTTTT. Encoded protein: CASSLGGQGSTGELFF. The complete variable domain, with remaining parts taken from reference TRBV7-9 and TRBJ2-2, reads DTGVSQNPRHKITKRGQNVTFRCDPISEHNRLYWYRQTLGQGPEFLTYFQNEAQLEKSRLLSDRFSAERPKGSFSTLEIQRTEQGDSAMYLCASSLGGQGSTGELFFGEGSRLTVL.

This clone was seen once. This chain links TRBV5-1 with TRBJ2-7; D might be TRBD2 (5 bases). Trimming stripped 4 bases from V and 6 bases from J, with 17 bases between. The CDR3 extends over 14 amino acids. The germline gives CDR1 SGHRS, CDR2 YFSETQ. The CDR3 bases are TGCGCCAGCAGCAAAGGAAGCGGTCTTGCCGAGCAGTACTTC. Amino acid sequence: CASSKGSGLAEQYF.